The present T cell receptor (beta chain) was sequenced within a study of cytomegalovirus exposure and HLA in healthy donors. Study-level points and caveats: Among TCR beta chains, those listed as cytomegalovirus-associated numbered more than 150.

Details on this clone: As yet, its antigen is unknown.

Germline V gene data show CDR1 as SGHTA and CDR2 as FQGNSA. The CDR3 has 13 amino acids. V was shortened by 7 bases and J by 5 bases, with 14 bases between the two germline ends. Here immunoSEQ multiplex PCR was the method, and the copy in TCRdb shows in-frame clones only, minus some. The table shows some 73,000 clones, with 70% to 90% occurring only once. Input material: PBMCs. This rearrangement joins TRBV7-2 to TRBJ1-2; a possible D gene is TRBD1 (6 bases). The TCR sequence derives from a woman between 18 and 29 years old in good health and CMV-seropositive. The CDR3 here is CASTKGGEYGYTF. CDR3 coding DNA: TGTGCCAGCACCAAGGGGGGGGAATATGGCTACACCTTC. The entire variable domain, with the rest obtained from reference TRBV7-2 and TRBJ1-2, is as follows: GAGVSQSPSNKVTEKGKDVELRCDPISGHTALYWYRQSLGQGLEFLIYFQGNSAPDKSGLPSDRFSAERTGGSVSTLTIQRTQQEDSAVYLCASTKGGEYGYTFGSGTRLTVV.